The 31 T cell receptor beta chains given below trace back to one sample, sequenced in a study of shared clonotypes between healthy human individuals. Data came from immunoSEQ multiplex PCR; TCRdb stores just in-frame clones and leaves some out. Of some 790,000 clones listed, just under 75% are singletons. Sequencing was done on a sample of memory CD4+ T cells sorted from blood. Subset given: CD45RA-negative fraction. Source of these receptors: a woman aged 25 to 39 in good health.

The chain couples TRBV19 to TRBJ2-1; TRBD2 might be the D (5 bases). V gave up 7 bases and J gave up 4 bases, with 11 bases separating them. CDR3 length: 13 amino acids. Germline V gene lookup returns CDR1 LNHDA and CDR2 SQIVND (reference sequence). CDR3 protein: CASMETGYNEQFF. The CDR3, as DNA: TGTGCCAGTATGGAGACGGGATACAATGAGCAGTTCTTC.

The V and J genes are TRBV28 and TRBJ2-2, with D uncertain. Deletions cut 6 bases from V and 5 bases from J, with 16 bases between. Germline V gene sequence: CDR1 MDHEN, CDR2 SYDVKM. The CDR3 has 15 amino acids. CDR3 protein: CASSNPTARTGELFF. In DNA, the CDR3 is TGTGCCAGCAGCAATCCCACAGCCCGAACCGGGGAGCTGTTTTTT.

This clone was seen a few times. The rearrangement joins TRBV15 to TRBJ1-1, with 7 bases identical to TRBD1. J lost 1 base, V lost 2 bases, and 4 bases had no gene match. This CDR3 is built from 15 residues. The germline V gene encodes CDR1 LNHNV and CDR2 YYDKDF (reference sequence). CDR3 amino acids: CATSRPGTANTEAFF. CDR3 nucleotide sequence: TGTGCCACCAGCAGACCCGGGACAGCGAACACTGAAGCTTTCTTT.

About this clone: This may come from a read error, since a much larger clone is one base off. This same CDR3 is encoded by further DNA sequences in the sample. This chain connects TRBV18 to TRBJ1-1, with 7 nucleotides matching TRBD1. J gave up 3 bases and V 3 bases, and 1 base lay outside the gene matches. Germline loops: CDR1 KGHSH, CDR2 LQKENI. The CDR3 has 13 residues. For the CDR3, the DNA is TGTGCCAGCTCACCTCAGGGGGACACTGAAGCTTTCTTT. Translating it yields CASSPQGDTEAFF. The entire variable domain, with the rest obtained from reference TRBV18 and TRBJ1-1, is as follows: NAGVMQNPRHLVRRRGQEARLRCSPMKGHSHVYWYRQLPEEGLKFMVYLQKENIIDESGMPKERFSAEFPKEGPSILRIQQVVRGDSAAYFCASSPQGDTEAFFGQGTRLTVV.

V is TRBV10-3 and J is TRBJ2-1; 8 nucleotides align to TRBD2. Germline V lookup: CDR1 ENHRY, CDR2 SYGVKD. Losses at the gene ends were 3 bases for V and 4 bases for J; bases not matched to a gene: 11. The CDR3 has 17 amino acids. CDR3 bases: TGTGCCATCAGTGAAGTCTCCGGGACTAGACCTTACAATGAGCAGTTCTTC. Protein sequence: CAISEVSGTRPYNEQFF.

The V and J genes are TRBV15 and TRBJ2-1, with 11 bases that match TRBD2. This CDR3 spans 16 amino acids. V was clipped by 0 bases and J by 9 bases; unmatched bases: 7. Germline CDR1 and CDR2: LNHNV and YYDKDF (reference sequence). The CDR3 nucleotides are TGTGCCACCAGCAGAGATCAGGCTAGCGGGAGGATTGAGCAGTTCTTC. This translates into CATSRDQASGRIEQFF.

The chain recombines TRBV6-1 with TRBJ1-5; D uncertain. Per germline, CDR1 MNHNS and CDR2 SASEGT. CDR3 length: 16 amino acids. Trimming cost V 2 bases and J 5 bases, with 16 bases left between them. CDR3 sequence reads: CASSEYQVPSHQPQHF. As DNA, the CDR3 is TGTGCCAGCAGTGAATATCAAGTCCCTTCACATCAGCCCCAGCATTTT.

Concerning this clone: The same CDR3 arises from other DNA sequences in this sample as well. The V call is TRBV18, the J call TRBJ1-2; the D gene is possibly TRBD1 (5 bases). Germline-derived CDR1 and CDR2 are KGHSH and LQKENI. The V and J ends lost 3 bases and 4 bases respectively, with 9 bases between them. This CDR3 is 13 amino acids long. CDR3 sequence: CASSPEGSYGYTF. The CDR3 DNA sequence: TGTGCCAGCTCACCCGAGGGGTCCTATGGCTACACCTTC.

The gene calls are TRBV7-9 and TRBJ2-3; the match to TRBD2 covers 7 bases. CDR1 and CDR2 (germline): SEHNR, FQNEAQ (reference sequence). This CDR3 region has 15 residues. The junction had 3 bases not matched to a gene; V was cut back by 3 bases and J by 0 bases. In DNA form, the CDR3 reads TGTGCCAGCAGCTTGCGTAGCGGGAGCACAGATACGCAGTATTTT. Residues: CASSLRSGSTDTQYF.

The chain recombines TRBV7-9 with TRBJ2-2; 7 nucleotides match TRBD2. Trimming removed 4 bases from V and 5 bases from J; junction bases left unmatched: 10. Germline V gene sequence: CDR1 SEHNR, CDR2 FQNEAQ (reference sequence). The CDR3 covers 16 residues. The DNA of the CDR3 is TGTGCCAGCAGCTCACAAGGGCTAGCGGAAACCGGGGAGCTGTTTTTT. It translates to CASSSQGLAETGELFF.

The sample holds a few counts of this clone. V is TRBV5-1 and J is TRBJ1-2; unclear D gene. Germline loops: CDR1 SGHRS, CDR2 YFSETQ. The CDR3 has 12 residues. The V end lost 0 bases, the J end lost 6 bases, and 6 bases lay between the germline ends. The CDR3 coding sequence is TGCGCCAGCAGCTTGGCTATGGATGGCTACACCTTC. The encoded protein is CASSLAMDGYTF. Full variable domain (rest looked up from reference TRBV5-1 and TRBJ1-2): KAGVTQTPRYLIKTRGQQVTLSCSPISGHRSVSWYQQTPGQGLQFLFEYFSETQRNKGNFPGRFSGRQFSNSRSEMNVSTLELGDSALYLCASSLAMDGYTFGSGTRLTVV.

The rearrangement joins TRBV7-2 to TRBJ2-2, with unresolved D. Looked up from germline, CDR1 is SGHTA and CDR2 is FQGNSA. Trimming cost V 1 base and J 3 bases, with 3 bases left between them. This CDR3 has 13 amino acids. As DNA, the CDR3 is TGTGCCAGCAGCTTAGTGGACACCGGGGAGCTGTTTTTT. This gives the protein CASSLVDTGELFF.

V usage is TRBV2 and J usage is TRBJ2-7, with no clear D. V gave up 7 bases and J gave up 4 bases, with 14 bases separating them. This CDR3 has 13 amino acids. Germline CDR1 is SNHLY and CDR2 is FYNNEI. The CDR3, as DNA: TGTGCCAGCACCTTGAATACTGGTTACGAGCAGTACTTC. Its translation is CASTLNTGYEQYF.

This clone was recorded only once. The chain couples TRBV7-2 to TRBJ2-2, with D unclear. The CDR3 runs to 14 residues. V was pared by 4 bases and J by 5 bases, with 11 bases between. Per the germline V gene, CDR1 is SGHTA and CDR2 is FQGNSA. Here the CDR3 reads CASSSARWTGELFF. CDR3 coding DNA: TGTGCCAGCAGCTCCGCCCGCTGGACCGGGGAGCTGTTTTTT.

This chain joins TRBV28 and TRBJ1-5, with TRBD1 matching 9 bases. J gave up 0 bases and V 6 bases, and 9 bases lay outside the gene matches. The CDR3 spans 17 residues. Germline CDR1 is MDHEN and CDR2 is SYDVKM. This CDR3 reads CASRLIQGAYSNQPQHF. CDR3 nucleotides: TGTGCCAGCAGACTTATACAGGGGGCTTATAGCAATCAGCCCCAGCATTTT.

CDR3 nucleotides: TGCGCCAGTTCGGCCGGGAGGATCTTAGGCGATGAGCAGTTCTTC. It encodes CASSAGRILGDEQFF. The rearrangement joins TRBV5-1 to TRBJ2-1, with 7 bases fitting TRBD2. V was pared by 8 bases and J by 8 bases, with 16 bases of the junction left unmatched. This CDR3 region has 15 residues. Germline-derived CDR1 and CDR2 are SGHRS and YFSETQ.

J is TRBJ2-3 and V is TRBV5-1, with a tentative D call TRBD2 (5 bases). The CDR3 has 15 residues. The germline V gene has CDR1 SGHRS and CDR2 YFSETQ. Trimming left V 2 bases short and J 2 bases short, with 12 bases between. DNA for the CDR3: TGCGCCAGCAGCTTATCTGGACTGCCCACAGATACGCAGTATTTT. Translating gives CASSLSGLPTDTQYF.

This chain uses TRBV6-1 with TRBJ1-5; D is possibly TRBD1 (6 bases). Trimming pared 8 bases from V and 3 bases from J, leaving 11 bases between. CDR3 size: 13 residues. The germline V gene encodes CDR1 MNHNS and CDR2 SASEGT. This CDR3 is CASGGQYNQPQHF. The CDR3 nucleotides read TGTGCCAGCGGAGGACAGTACAATCAGCCCCAGCATTTT.

The chain uses TRBV6-1 and TRBJ2-7; maybe TRBD2 (5 bases). In germline, CDR1 is MNHNS, CDR2 SASEGT. CDR3 length: 14 amino acids. Trimming cost V 6 bases and J 5 bases, with 17 bases left between them. The CDR3 is CASRPGLNVNEQYF. The DNA for the CDR3 is TGTGCCAGCAGACCCGGACTTAATGTCAACGAGCAGTACTTC.

A few counts support this clone. This chain joins TRBV28 and TRBJ2-1; 7 bases line up with TRBD1. The CDR3 has 15 amino acids. After removal of 6 bases from V and 4 bases from J, the junction contained 9 bases not matched to a gene. Looked up from germline, CDR1 is MDHEN and CDR2 is SYDVKM. CDR3 sequence reads: CASRNAGTAYNEQFF. The DNA for the CDR3 is TGTGCCAGCAGGAACGCCGGGACAGCTTACAATGAGCAGTTCTTC.

V is TRBV7-6 and J is TRBJ1-1, with a possible D match to TRBD1 (6 bases). Germline loops: CDR1 SGHVS, CDR2 FNYEAQ. The V end was cut by 4 bases, the J end by 4 bases, with 19 bases between. There are 16 residues in the CDR3. CDR3 nucleotides: TGTGCCAGCAGCTCTAGGGGTACAGGGCTAGGCACTGAAGCTTTCTTT. Protein: CASSSRGTGLGTEAFF.

V usage is TRBV5-8 and J usage is TRBJ2-7, with D maybe TRBD2 (6 bases). The germline V gene encodes CDR1 SGHTS and CDR2 YDEGEE. Trimming cost V 5 bases and J 2 bases, with 11 bases left between them. The CDR3 covers 13 residues. CDR3 sequence: CASRMGGAYEQYF. CDR3 nucleotide sequence: TGTGCCAGCAGGATGGGGGGAGCCTACGAGCAGTACTTC.

The chain recombines TRBV4-2 with TRBJ2-7; the D is unclear. This CDR3 contains 15 residues. Trimming cost V 0 bases and J 0 bases, with 9 bases left between them. Germline V gene data show CDR1 as LGHNA and CDR2 as YNFKEQ. CDR3 bases: TGTGCCAGCAGCCAAGATTTGAGAGACTCCTACGAGCAGTACTTC. This sequence encodes CASSQDLRDSYEQYF.

The genes are TRBV19 and TRBJ2-3; TRBD1 aligns across 11 bases. Germline values: CDR1 LNHDA, CDR2 SQIVND (reference sequence). The J segment lost 4 bases and the V segment lost 10 bases, leaving 10 bases of the junction unmatched. The CDR3 covers 15 residues. The CDR3 is CATTLGQGAADTQYF. The CDR3 DNA reads as TGTGCCACTACCCTCGGACAGGGGGCAGCAGATACGCAGTATTTT.

The rearrangement uses TRBV7-8 and TRBJ2-5; possibly TRBD2 for D (6 bases). CDR1 is SGHVS, CDR2 FQNEAQ, per germline. Trimming left V 5 bases short and J 1 base short, with 11 bases between. The CDR3 is 14 amino acids. The CDR3 loop reads CASSRLVGQETQYF. CDR3 DNA sequence: TGTGCCAGCAGCCGACTAGTTGGCCAAGAGACCCAGTACTTC.

The chain carries TRBV6-5 and TRBJ2-1; D ambiguous. Germline V gene sequence: CDR1 MNHEY, CDR2 SVGAGI. The CDR3 consists of 13 residues. V was shortened by 5 bases and J by 4 bases, with 9 bases between the two germline ends. CDR3 bases: TGTGCCAGCAGTCGGACCTGGTACAATGAGCAGTTCTTC. It translates to CASSRTWYNEQFF.

This clone was counted many times. Other DNA sequences within the sample encode an identical CDR3. This chain connects TRBV29-1 to TRBJ2-7, with a weak D call TRBD1 (6 bases). Germline assignment: CDR1 SQVTM and CDR2 ANQGSEA. The ends were cut back, 5 bases at V and 3 bases at J, with 11 bases in the middle. The CDR3 is made up of 12 amino acids. The CDR3 DNA is TGCAGCGTTTCTGGACAGAACTACGAGCAGTACTTC. It encodes CSVSGQNYEQYF.

The chain has TRBV4-2 and TRBJ2-2, with no clear D. Deletions cut 0 bases from V and 5 bases from J, with 7 bases between. Germline V gives CDR1 LGHNA, CDR2 YNFKEQ. The CDR3 length is 14 residues. The CDR3 spells CASSQEDRTGELFF. The CDR3 coding sequence is TGTGCCAGCAGCCAAGAGGACCGGACCGGGGAGCTGTTTTTT.

This clone was found a few times. The chain recombines TRBV6-1 with TRBJ2-7, with TRBD2 matching 8 bases. CDR3 length equals 15 residues. Germline V lookup: CDR1 MNHNS, CDR2 SASEGT. After removal of 8 bases from V and 0 bases from J, the junction contained 9 bases not matched to a gene. CDR3 nucleotides: TGTGCCAGCGTTTCAGTGGCGGGGGGCTCCTACGAGCAGTACTTC. Amino acids: CASVSVAGGSYEQYF.

Note on this clone: Possible read error: a much larger clone is one base away. The J gene is TRBJ1-1, the V gene TRBV2; TRBD1 agrees at 7 bases. Germline lookup yields CDR1 SNHLY and CDR2 FYNNEI. V lost 6 bases to trimming and J lost 2 bases; unmatched junction nucleotides: 3. The CDR3 sequence is 13 residues long. In DNA form, the CDR3 reads TGTGCCAGCAGCAGACAGGGCAACACTGAAGCTTTCTTT. This encodes CASSRQGNTEAFF.

This chain connects TRBV19 to TRBJ1-1; TRBD1 is a possible D gene (5 bases). V gave up 4 bases and J gave up 1 base, with 13 bases separating them. This CDR3 has 15 amino acids. Germline CDR1 reads LNHDA; CDR2 reads SQIVND (reference sequence). CDR3 in amino acids: CASSSPGLPNTEAFF. CDR3 DNA: TGTGCCAGTAGTAGCCCGGGACTTCCGAACACTGAAGCTTTCTTT.